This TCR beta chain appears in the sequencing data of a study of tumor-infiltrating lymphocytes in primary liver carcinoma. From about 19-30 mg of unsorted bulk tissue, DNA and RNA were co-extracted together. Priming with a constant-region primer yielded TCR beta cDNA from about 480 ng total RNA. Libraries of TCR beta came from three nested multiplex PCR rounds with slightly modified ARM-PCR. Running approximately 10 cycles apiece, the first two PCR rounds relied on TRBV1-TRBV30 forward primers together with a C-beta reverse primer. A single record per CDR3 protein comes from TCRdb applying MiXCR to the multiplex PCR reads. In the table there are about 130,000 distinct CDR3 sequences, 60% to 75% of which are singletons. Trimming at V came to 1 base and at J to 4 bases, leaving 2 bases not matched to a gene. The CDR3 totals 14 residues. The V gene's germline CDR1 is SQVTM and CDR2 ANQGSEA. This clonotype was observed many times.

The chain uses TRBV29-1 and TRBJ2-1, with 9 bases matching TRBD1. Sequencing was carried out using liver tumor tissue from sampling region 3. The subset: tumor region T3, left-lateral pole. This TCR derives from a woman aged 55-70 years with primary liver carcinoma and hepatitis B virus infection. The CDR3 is CSVEGGQGYNEQFF. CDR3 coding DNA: TGCAGCGTTGAAGGGGGACAGGGTTACAATGAGCAGTTCTTC.